One sample yielded the 12 T cell receptor beta chains listed below, sequenced in a study of cytomegalovirus exposure and HLA in healthy donors. The PCR employed 60 Vbeta primers together with 13 Jbeta primers. Generated by immunoSEQ multiplex PCR, the TCRdb table keeps only in-frame clones and is missing some. The sample lists 180,000 or so clones, over 65% seen once, with 3.5% to 4.5% in the top ten. Source material: PBMCs. The receptor set was obtained from a woman in her fifties or sixties in good health and CMV-seropositive.

CDR3: CASGSSYEQYF. CDR3 nucleotides: TGTGCCAGCGGGAGCTCCTACGAGCAGTACTTC. V gene TRBV6-5 combines with J gene TRBJ2-7, with D possibly being TRBD2 (5 bases). The CDR3 extends over 11 amino acids. V was pared by 8 bases and J by 0 bases, with 5 bases between. Germline V gene lookup returns CDR1 MNHEY and CDR2 SVGAGI.

This sequence joins TRBV5-1 and TRBJ1-2; 8 bases fit TRBD1. The CDR3 extends over 12 amino acids. Looked up from germline, CDR1 is SGHRS and CDR2 is YFSETQ. V lost 3 bases and J lost 8; bases outside the gene matches: 3. CDR3 loop: CASSWGTGGYTF. DNA for the CDR3: TGCGCCAGCAGCTGGGGGACAGGCGGCTACACCTTC.

The CDR3 nucleotides read TGTGCCAGCAGCTTAGATCGGGGGGAAGGGGAAAAACTGTTTTTT. Protein: CASSLDRGEGEKLFF. The chain joins TRBV11-2 to TRBJ1-4, with D possibly being TRBD1 (5 bases). Germline CDR1 SGHAT, CDR2 FQNNGV. Trimming shortened V by 0 bases and J by 8 bases, and 13 bases separated the two germline ends. This CDR3 has 15 amino acids.

This chain joins TRBV30 and TRBJ1-5, with TRBD1 identical over 7 bases. V lost 3 bases and J lost 3; bases outside the gene matches: 2. The length of the CDR3 is 13 residues. Germline V gene data show CDR1 as GTSNPN and CDR2 as SVGIG (reference sequence). For the CDR3, the DNA is TGTGCCTGGAGCGACAGGGTCAATCAGCCCCAGCATTTT. Protein sequence: CAWSDRVNQPQHF.

The chain has TRBV9 and TRBJ1-3; D is possibly TRBD1 (5 bases). Germline CDR1 SGDLS, CDR2 YYNGEE. V lost 1 base, J lost 0 bases, and 14 bases lay in between. This CDR3 is built from 17 residues. CDR3 DNA: TGTGCCAGCAGCGTAACAGCGGGGGGAGCCTCTGGAAACACCATATATTTT. It translates to CASSVTAGGASGNTIYF.

This chain links TRBV10-2 with TRBJ2-2, with no clear D. The CDR3 is 12 amino acids. Trimming left V 3 bases short and J 6 bases short, with 5 bases between. In germline, CDR1 is WSHSY, CDR2 SAAADI. The CDR3 loop reads CASSEASGELFF. For the CDR3, the DNA is TGCGCCAGCAGTGAAGCCTCCGGGGAGCTGTTTTTT.

The chain's CDR3 is CASRPSGSAGELFF. CDR3 sequence (DNA): TGTGCCAGCAGGCCATCAGGGTCCGCCGGGGAGCTGTTTTTT. The chain combines TRBV6-6 with TRBJ2-2, with D possibly being TRBD1 (5 bases). This CDR3 is 14 amino acids long. V lost 6 bases and J lost 6, with 14 bases in between. Germline V gene data show CDR1 as MNHNY and CDR2 as SVGAGI (reference sequence).

Details on this clone: The junction departs from germline at one end; a sequencing error may be responsible. This chain joins TRBV6-5 and TRBJ2-4, with D maybe TRBD2 (7 bases). CDR3 length equals 15 residues. Germline CDR1 MNHEY, CDR2 SVGAGI. The CDR3 DNA follows: TGTGCCAGCAGCCCGCTAGAGGGGGGGGGCAACAGTCAGTACTTC. Its translation is CASSPLEGGGNSQYF.

The CDR3 sequence: CASSPPTLTDTQYF. CDR3 in DNA: TGTGCCAGCTCACCACCGACTCTCACAGATACGCAGTATTTT. The chain couples TRBV18 to TRBJ2-3; no clear D gene. Germline assignment: CDR1 KGHSH and CDR2 LQKENI. This CDR3 spans 14 amino acids. V dropped 0 bases and J dropped 2 bases, with 6 bases sitting between them.

The chain combines TRBV7-2 with TRBJ2-1; 12 bases match TRBD2. The junction had 8 bases not matched to a gene; V was cut back by 2 bases and J by 9 bases. Germline V lookup: CDR1 SGHTA, CDR2 FQGNSA. The CDR3 is 16 residues long. CDR3 sequence: CASSLMSLAGGPEQFF. The CDR3 DNA follows: TGTGCCAGCAGCTTAATGTCACTAGCGGGAGGACCTGAGCAGTTCTTC.

The rearrangement joins TRBV5-1 to TRBJ2-2, with D possibly being TRBD1 (5 bases). CDR3 length: 17 residues. CDR1 is SGHRS, CDR2 YFSETQ, per germline. V shed 0 bases and J shed 7 bases, with 19 bases lying between them. CDR3 sequence reads: CASSLVGSILTGGELFF. CDR3 nucleotide sequence: TGCGCCAGCAGCTTGGTAGGGTCCATCTTAACAGGCGGGGAGCTGTTTTTT.

This clone was recorded a few times. This chain's CDR3 is CARSPRKTGRREKLFF. CDR3 DNA: TGTGCCAGAAGCCCCCGAAAGACAGGGCGTCGGGAAAAACTGTTTTTT. The chain joins TRBV5-3 to TRBJ1-4; 7 nucleotides align to TRBD1. TRBV5-3 is recorded as an ORF, its role being uncertain. The CDR3 runs 16 residues. The ends lost 4 bases at V and 8 bases at J; junction bases unmatched: 14.